Listed below are T cell receptor beta chains from one sample, sequenced in a study of T cells in Graves' hyperthyroidism and ophthalmopathy. Using its own MiXCR run on the multiplex PCR reads, TCRdb lists one record per CDR3 protein. The sample records roughly 560,000 distinct CDR3 sequences, over 12% being singletons. Sequenced material: blood. Receptors were obtained from a woman aged 35 to 49 with Graves' ophthalmopathy. Each CDR3 is given with its conserved first and last residue. The D gene is left open where the match is weak. For some rows the clone size is stated as once, few or many, or as a class when expanded; others skip it.

clone_size,v_call,d_call,j_call,cdr3_nt,cdr3_aa
-,TRBV6-5,-,TRBJ2-2,TGTGCCAGCAGTTACTCGAGCCTACAGGACCTCACCGGGGAGCTGTTTTTT,CASSYSSLQDLTGELFF
-,TRBV6-2/TRBV6-3,TRBD1,TRBJ2-5,TGTGCCAGCAGTTACCTTCTTCGACAGGGGAAGGAAGAGACCCAGTACTTC,CASSYLLRQGKEETQYF
many,TRBV28,TRBD2,TRBJ2-5,TGTGCCAGCAGTCCCCCGTTGGCTAGCGGGAGAGGGCTCGGGGAGACCCAGTACTTC,CASSPPLASGRGLGETQYF
many,TRBV28,-,TRBJ2-7,TGTGCCAGCTACGACCAGCTCGACGCCTACGAGCAGTACTTC,CASYDQLDAYEQYF
-,TRBV5-1,-,TRBJ2-2,TGCGCCAGCAGCTTGGCCTATTTAGCCACCGGGGAGCTGTTTTTT,CASSLAYLATGELFF
many,TRBV28,-,TRBJ2-5,TGTGCCAGCAGTTTAAGGGGCCCCCAAGAGACCCAGTACTTC,CASSLRGPQETQYF
-,TRBV28,-,TRBJ2-7,TGTGCCAGCAGCGGGGCTAGCCGCACCTACGAGCAGTACTTC,CASSGASRTYEQYF
many,TRBV29-1,-,TRBJ1-2,TGCAGCGTTGAAGATATGGGGACACGTCGCGCGGTCTATGGCTACACCTTC,CSVEDMGTRRAVYGYTF
few,TRBV28,-,TRBJ1-6,TGTGCCAGCAACCCCCCCCAGGGGTTGAATTCACCCCTCCACTTT,CASNPPQGLNSPLHF
many,TRBV2,TRBD1,TRBJ1-2,TGTGCCAGCAGAACGGGACAGGAGGTTTTTGGCTACACCTTC,CASRTGQEVFGYTF
many,TRBV2,-,TRBJ1-2,TGTGCCAGCAGCGCGGACTACTATGGCTACACCTTC,CASSADYYGYTF
-,TRBV7-9,-,TRBJ1-2,TGTGCCAGCAGCCTACGGGTGGGGGACTATGGCTACACCTTC,CASSLRVGDYGYTF
few,TRBV29-1,-,TRBJ2-2,TGCAGCGTTGATAAAGGGACTCAAACCGGGGAGCTGTTTTTT,CSVDKGTQTGELFF
many,TRBV6-2/TRBV6-3,TRBD2,TRBJ2-5,TGTGCCAGCAGACGAGCGGGAGGTGGGGGAGAGACCCAGTACTTC,CASRRAGGGGETQYF
-,TRBV27,TRBD1,TRBJ2-7,TGTGCCAGCAGCGGACAGGGGGCAAACTACGAGCAGTACTTC,CASSGQGANYEQYF
-,TRBV6-1,TRBD2,TRBJ2-5,TGTGCCAGCAGTGAAACCGGGACTAGCGGTGAGACCCAGTACTTC,CASSETGTSGETQYF
few,TRBV12-3/TRBV12-4,TRBD2,TRBJ2-5,TGTGCCAGCAGCCGAGGACTAGCGGGAGGTGGGCAAGAGACCCAGTACTTC,CASSRGLAGGGQETQYF
-,TRBV20-1,TRBD1,TRBJ2-7,TGCAGTGCTAGAGATCCGGACAGGGGGCATCACTACGAGCAGTACTTC,CSARDPDRGHHYEQYF
-,TRBV7-2,TRBD1,TRBJ1-4,TGTGCCAGCAGCACCGCGACAGGGGTAGAAAAACTGTTTTTT,CASSTATGVEKLFF
-,TRBV18,TRBD1,TRBJ1-5,TGTGCCAGCTCAGCGACAGGGGGAAATCAGCCCCAGCATTTT,CASSATGGNQPQHF
-,TRBV28,TRBD2,TRBJ2-5,TGTGCCAGCAGTGACCGGACTAGCGGGAGACCAGAGACCCAGTACTTC,CASSDRTSGRPETQYF
few,TRBV19,-,TRBJ1-6,TGTGCCAGTAGTACCCAGCCGCAGGGATATAATTCACCCCTCCACTTT,CASSTQPQGYNSPLHF
few,TRBV4-2,-,TRBJ1-1,TGTGCCAGCAGCCAAGAGGGAATTGGTGCGAACACTGAAGCTTTCTTT,CASSQEGIGANTEAFF
many,TRBV6-1,TRBD1,TRBJ1-2,TGTGCCACCGTCGGACAGGGCTGGGGCTATGGCTACACCTTC,CATVGQGWGYGYTF
-,TRBV18,TRBD2,TRBJ2-2,TGTGCCAGCTCACCGGGACTAGCGGGAGGGCCGACCGGGGAGCTGTTTTTT,CASSPGLAGGPTGELFF
few,TRBV4-1,TRBD2,TRBJ2-7,TGCGCCAGCAGCCAGACTAGCGAGGCATACGAGCAGTACTTC,CASSQTSEAYEQYF
many,TRBV6-1,-,TRBJ1-5,TGTGCCAGCAGTGATAGCCGATATAGCAATCAGCCCCAGCATTTT,CASSDSRYSNQPQHF
-,TRBV29-1,TRBD2,TRBJ2-5,TGCAGCGGCAGGAGCGGGGGCGAGACCCAGTACTTC,CSGRSGGETQYF
many,TRBV19,-,TRBJ1-5,TGTGCCAGTAAACCCCGGGGACTTCAGCCCCAGCATTTT,CASKPRGLQPQHF
many,TRBV10-3,-,TRBJ2-5,TGTGCCATCAGTGAGGGCCAGGACCAAGAGACCCAGTACTTC,CAISEGQDQETQYF
many,TRBV28,TRBD2,TRBJ2-5,TGTGCCAGCCGCTCCCCGGGGGGAGCCGAGACCCAGTACTTC,CASRSPGGAETQYF
many,TRBV10-3,-,TRBJ1-2,TGTGCCATCAGTGAGGAATCAGAGATTTATGGCTACACCTTC,CAISEESEIYGYTF
many,TRBV2,-,TRBJ1-5,TGTGCCAGCATGAGGGATAGCAATCAGCCCCAGCATTTT,CASMRDSNQPQHF
many,TRBV28,-,TRBJ1-1,TGTGCCAGCAGTTCCGCTCTGGAGGGGACTGAAGCTTTCTTT,CASSSALEGTEAFF
many,TRBV28,TRBD1,TRBJ2-7,TGTGCCAGCAGCCCGGGACAGGGGATAGGAGGCCCCTACGAGCAGTACTTC,CASSPGQGIGGPYEQYF
many,TRBV12-3/TRBV12-4,-,TRBJ1-2,TGTGCCAGCAGTTTATTGGTCACAAATGGGGGCTACACCTTC,CASSLLVTNGGYTF
many,TRBV12-3/TRBV12-4,-,TRBJ1-5,TGTGCCAGCAGTACTAGGACGGGGAGCAATCAGCCCCAGCATTTT,CASSTRTGSNQPQHF
many,TRBV3-1,TRBD2,TRBJ2-7,TGTGCCAGCAGTCCCGGGACTAGCGGATACTACGAGCAGTACTTC,CASSPGTSGYYEQYF
-,TRBV19,-,TRBJ2-4,TGTGCCAGTAGTATAGTTGGCGATACCTATTACAAAAACATTCAGTACTTC,CASSIVGDTYYKNIQYF
many,TRBV25-1,-,TRBJ1-3,TGTGCCAGCAGTGAACGGGTCGGAAACACCATATATTTT,CASSERVGNTIYF
many,TRBV6-4,-,TRBJ1-2,TGTGCCAGCACCCGGGACGGCAAGGGACCAGGGAACTATGGCTACACCTTC,CASTRDGKGPGNYGYTF
many,TRBV10-3,TRBD2,TRBJ2-7,TGTGCCATCAGCCAGACTAGCGGGGACCCCTACGAGCAGTACTTC,CAISQTSGDPYEQYF
many,TRBV9,-,TRBJ1-2,TGTGCCAGCAGCGTAGATACTGATGGCTATACCTTC,CASSVDTDGYTF
few,TRBV12-3/TRBV12-4,-,TRBJ1-6,TGTGCCAGCAGTCTCCAGGGGTCAGCCTATAATTCACCCCTCCACTTT,CASSLQGSAYNSPLHF
-,TRBV5-5,TRBD1,TRBJ2-7,TGTGCCAGCAGTTTAACAACAGGGGCCCAATCCTACGAGCAGTACTTC,CASSLTTGAQSYEQYF
many,TRBV2,-,TRBJ2-2,TGTGCCAGCAGACCGTACTTCGGGGAGCTGTTTTTT,CASRPYFGELFF
many,TRBV6-5,-,TRBJ1-1,TGTGCCAGCAGTTCGTGGAACACTGAAGCTTTCTTT,CASSSWNTEAFF